This T cell receptor (beta chain) was captured in a study of blood T cell repertoires in COVID-19. As for the study in general: Specimens from acute and convalescent COVID-19 originated in the United States, Italy and Spain. PBMCs, B-cell-depleted T cells, or T cells provided the cDNA or gDNA that made up the material.

In the original workflow: Cell counts per sample came from amplifying reference gene primers. Clones were sequenced by immunoSEQ multiplex PCR, and TCRdb holds only the in-frame ones, with some missing. That table furnishes V, J and clone size, whereas the DNA furnished D and trimming. Of approximately 210,000 clones in the sample, around four fifths were seen once. The V and J ends lost 0 bases and 6 bases respectively, with 13 bases between them. The germline CDR1 and CDR2 sequences are SGHRS and YFSETQ. The CDR3 covers 15 residues. Sequencing was done on a sample of peripheral blood. The chain recombines TRBV5-1 with TRBJ2-1; perhaps TRBD2 as D (6 bases). This receptor was obtained from a woman in her sixties or seventies with active or convalescent COVID-19. The CDR3 sequence: CASSLGGGKGNEQFF. CDR3 DNA sequence: TGCGCCAGCAGCTTGGGGGGCGGGAAGGGCAATGAGCAGTTCTTC.